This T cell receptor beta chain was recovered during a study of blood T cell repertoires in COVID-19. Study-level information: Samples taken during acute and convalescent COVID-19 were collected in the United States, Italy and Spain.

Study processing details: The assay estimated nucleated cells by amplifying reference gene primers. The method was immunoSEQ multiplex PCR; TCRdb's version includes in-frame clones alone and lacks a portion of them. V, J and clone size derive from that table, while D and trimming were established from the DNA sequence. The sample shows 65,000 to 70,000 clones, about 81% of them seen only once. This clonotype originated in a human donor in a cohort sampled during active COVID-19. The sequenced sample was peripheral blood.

CDR3 protein: CASSVSLGSYEQYF. CDR3 DNA: TGTGCCAGCAGCGTTAGTCTTGGCTCCTACGAGCAGTACTTC. This chain uses TRBV5-6 with TRBJ2-7; D is undetermined. Deletions cut 4 bases from V and 0 bases from J, with 11 bases between. Germline V gene sequence: CDR1 SGHDT, CDR2 YYEEEE. This CDR3 is 14 amino acids long.